These 11 T cell receptor beta chains were sequenced from one sample in a study of T cells in Graves' hyperthyroidism and ophthalmopathy. RNA transcripts served as the template for amplifying TCR beta CDR3 regions. The HTBI set primed first-round TCR CDR3 RT-PCR. Via MiXCR, TCRdb re-called the multiplex PCR reads, giving one row per CDR3 protein. The sample includes approximately 510,000 distinct CDR3 sequences, about 20% of them seen just once. The material sequenced was blood. The origin of the receptors is a man aged 18-30 years with Graves' hyperthyroidism.

This clonotype was seen ten or more times. The V call is TRBV11-3, the J call TRBJ2-2; no clear D gene. V was clipped by 4 bases and J by 3 bases, with 6 bases between them. Germline loops: CDR1 SGHNT, CDR2 YENEEA. The CDR3 sequence is 13 residues long. Written as DNA, the CDR3 is TGTGCCAGCAGCTCCAGAGACACCGGGGAGCTGTTTTTT. Its protein is CASSSRDTGELFF.

The V and J genes are TRBV28 and TRBJ2-5, with D possibly TRBD2 on 6 matching bases. The V gene's germline CDR1 is MDHEN and CDR2 SYDVKM. The V and J ends lost 6 bases and 6 bases respectively, with 17 bases between them. CDR3 length equals 14 residues. This CDR3 is CASSGRSGGKTQYF. In DNA, the CDR3 is TGTGCCAGCAGCGGGCGGTCCGGCGGGAAGACCCAGTACTTC.

There are many counts of this clonotype. At one of its ends the junction is not consistent with the germline gene, which may arise from a read error. This chain connects TRBV2 to TRBJ2-7; perhaps D is TRBD1 or TRBD2 (5 bases each). Per the germline V gene, CDR1 is SNHLY and CDR2 is FYNNEI. There are 10 residues in the CDR3. The CDR3 region is CASSARDPLF. Written as DNA, the CDR3 is TGTGCCAGCAGTGCGAGGGACCCCCTCTTC.

Ten or more counts support this clonotype. The V call is TRBV20-1, the J call TRBJ1-1, with 11 bases lining up with TRBD1. With 6 bases clipped from V and 3 bases from J, the junction kept 6 bases outside the gene matches. The CDR3 extends over 14 amino acids. CDR1 and CDR2 from the germline V gene are DFQATT and SNEGSKA (reference sequence). In nucleotides, the CDR3 is TGCAGTGCGGTGCCGGGACAGGGGGACACTGAAGCTTTCTTT. Protein: CSAVPGQGDTEAFF.

The CDR3 loop is CASSYAGGPYEQYF. The CDR3 DNA sequence: TGTGCCAGCAGTTATGCGGGAGGCCCCTACGAGCAGTACTTC. The rearrangement links TRBV6-5 to TRBJ2-7, with 8 bases aligning to TRBD2. CDR3 length equals 14 residues. With V trimmed by 3 bases and J by 2 bases, 3 bases remained unmatched. CDR1 is MNHEY, CDR2 SVGAGI, per germline.

A note on this clonotype: This could be a read error, since a much larger clone is one nucleotide away. J is TRBJ2-7 and V is TRBV20-1, with TRBD1 matching 8 bases. This CDR3 is built from 13 residues. Per germline, CDR1 DFQATT and CDR2 SNEGSKA (reference sequence). The CDR3 spells CSTDRVGSYEQCF. The CDR3 bases are TGCAGTACGGACAGGGTGGGCTCCTACGAGCAGTGCTTC.

The chain uses TRBV14 and TRBJ1-1, with a tentative D call TRBD1 (5 bases). The germline V gene encodes CDR1 SGHDN and CDR2 FVKESK. The CDR3 sequence is 12 residues long. V was trimmed by 3 bases and J by 11 bases, leaving 13 bases between them. The CDR3 DNA is TGTGCCAGCAGCCACGCATCAGGGAGGGCTTTCTTT. This sequence encodes CASSHASGRAFF.

This clonotype was observed a few times. The rearrangement links TRBV27 to TRBJ2-7; 9 nucleotides line up with TRBD1. Losses at the gene ends were 0 bases for V and 5 bases for J; bases not matched to a gene: 5. Germline V gene data show CDR1 as MNHEY and CDR2 as SMNVEV (reference sequence). The CDR3 runs 15 residues. The CDR3 bases are TGTGCCAGCAGTTTATCCGGGACAGGGTTGAACGAGCAGTACTTC. Translated: CASSLSGTGLNEQYF.

There are many counts of this clonotype. The chain is built from TRBV28 and TRBJ2-4; D might be TRBD1 (6 bases). Germline CDR1 is MDHEN and CDR2 is SYDVKM. Trimming removed 8 bases from V and 14 bases from J, with 16 bases in between. This CDR3 comprises 11 residues. CDR3 in DNA: TGTGCCAGCGAAGGGAAGGGGGTTAAGTACTTC. Translated: CASEGKGVKYF.

A remark on this clonotype: The final CDR3 position lacks the conserved phenylalanine or tryptophan, pointing to a likely read error. The chain combines TRBV6-5 with TRBJ2-2; possibly TRBD2 for D (5 bases). Germline-derived CDR1 and CDR2 are MNHEY and SVGAGI. The CDR3 contains 14 residues. V gave up 3 bases and J gave up 6 bases, with 11 bases separating them. The CDR3 loop is CASSYARGPGELFV. The CDR3 nucleotides read TGTGCCAGCAGTTATGCTCGGGGTCCCGGGGAGCTGTTTGTT.

Ten or more counts support this clonotype. The chain carries TRBV12-3 or TRBV12-4 and TRBJ1-5; D possibly corresponds to TRBD1 (5 bases). V dropped 5 bases and J dropped 2 bases, with 10 bases sitting between them. The CDR3 sequence is 14 residues long. CDR3 in amino acids: CASSPGRRNQPQHF. CDR3 bases: TGTGCCAGCAGTCCGGGACGGCGCAATCAGCCCCAGCATTTT.